This T cell receptor beta chain was identified during a study of molecular identifiers for immune sequencing clone quantification. As regards this clonotype: The antigen is undetermined. With a much larger clone just one base away, this may be a read error.

RNA fractions of 10%, 30% or 50% and 20,000 to 1,000,000 sorted cells were the source of naive CD8 libraries. Naive CD8 T cell sorting was performed on the CD8+CD4-CCR7+CD45RA+ phenotype. Making the bulk TCR libraries relied on previously described methods and listed TCR primers. TCRdb redid the calling of the PCR reads with MiXCR, one entry per CDR3 protein. The sample contains hundreds of thousands of distinct CDR3 sequences, about 20% of which appear only once. Study-wide results and caveats: Amid 750,000 to 1,000,000 naive cells, spiked Jurkat TCR RNA from one cell was reportedly still detectable.

This sequence was found in a human donor in good health. Some libraries in this study had Jurkat cell RNA spiked in. The sample taken for sequencing was naive CD8+ T cells from blood, with Jurkat cell RNA spiked in. Noted subset: FACS-sorted CD8+CD4-CCR7+CD45RA+ naive T cells.

The DNA for the CDR3 is TGTGCCGGCAGCTCCGGGACTCTAGCCTACGAGCAGTACTTC. Amino acid sequence: CAGSSGTLAYEQYF. V usage is TRBV5-4 and J usage is TRBJ2-7, with D possibly being TRBD2 (6 bases). In germline, CDR1 is SGHNT, CDR2 YYREEE (reference sequence). This CDR3 spans 14 amino acids.